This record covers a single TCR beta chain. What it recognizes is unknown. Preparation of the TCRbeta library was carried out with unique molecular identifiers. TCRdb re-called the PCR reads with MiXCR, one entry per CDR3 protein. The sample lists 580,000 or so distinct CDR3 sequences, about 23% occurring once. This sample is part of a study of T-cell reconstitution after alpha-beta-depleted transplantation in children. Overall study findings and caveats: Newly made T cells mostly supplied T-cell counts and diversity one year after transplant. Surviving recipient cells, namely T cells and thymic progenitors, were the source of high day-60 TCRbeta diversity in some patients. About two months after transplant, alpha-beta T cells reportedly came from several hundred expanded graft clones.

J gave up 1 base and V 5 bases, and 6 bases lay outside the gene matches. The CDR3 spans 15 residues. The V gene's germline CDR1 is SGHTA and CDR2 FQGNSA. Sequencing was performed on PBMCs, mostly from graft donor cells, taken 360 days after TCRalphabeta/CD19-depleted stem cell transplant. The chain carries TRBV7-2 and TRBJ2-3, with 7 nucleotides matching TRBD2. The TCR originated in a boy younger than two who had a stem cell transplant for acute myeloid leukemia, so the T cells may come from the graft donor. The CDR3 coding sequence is TGTGCCAGCAGCCTGGGGGGGACCCGCACAGATACGCAGTATTTT. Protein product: CASSLGGTRTDTQYF.